There are a few counts of the clone carrying this T cell receptor (beta chain). Its antigen is currently unknown. Germline and junction disagree at one end, which may indicate a read error. The germline V gene has CDR1 SGHRS and CDR2 YFSETQ. This CDR3 contains 14 residues. The entry originates in a study of blood T cells in healthy people across ages. The study's findings and limits: Roughly linearly, TCR beta diversity per million T cells fell as age increased. Observed TCR beta diversity showed a strong correlation with the percentage of naive T cells as measured by flow cytometry.

Using a J-beta primer mix together with a sample-barcoded 5' primer, a second PCR was run for about 7 to 12 cycles. TCRdb used MiXCR to reprocess the 5' RACE reads, holding one entry per CDR3 protein. The sample lists around 1,000,000 distinct CDR3 sequences, more than 30% occurring once. The receptor comes from a man aged 18 to 30 in good health. V usage is TRBV5-1 and J usage is TRBJ1-1, with no clear D. The sequencing sample was made of blood. The CDR3 sequence is CASSLRQVNTEAFF. CDR3 DNA: TGTGCCAGCAGCTTGCGTCAGGTGAACACTGAAGCTTTCTTT.